One TCR beta chain is described in this entry. The antigen remains undetermined. Nashville, Tennessee was home to all donors, each a Caucasian adult. Profiled with immunoSEQ multiplex PCR; TCRdb holds only in-frame clones, not every one. The sample has 2 million to 2.5 million clones; nearly 97% are singletons. The data belong to a study of shared clonotypes between healthy human individuals. Study context: Each donor's CD8 memory used one plate, CD8 naive two, each CD4 subset three.

V trimming: 1 base; J trimming: 4 bases; junction bases outside the gene matches: 6. This CDR3 has 15 residues. Per the germline V gene, CDR1 is SGHRS and CDR2 is YFSETQ. Study-wide findings and caveats: Rarefaction showed sorted-subset sequencing was incomplete despite large depth. About 5.2% was the fraction of naive CD4 clonotypes found shared across several donors.

The sequencing sample was made of naive CD4+ T cells sorted from blood. Regarding subset: CD45RA+ positively selected. This chain links TRBV5-1 with TRBJ1-2, with 8 bases identical to TRBD1. The clonotype was recovered from a man aged 18 to 29 in good health. The CDR3, as DNA: TGCGCCAGCAGCTTGCCAGGGACAGGTTTCTATGGCTACACCTTC. Translated, it gives CASSLPGTGFYGYTF. Supplemented by reference TRBV5-1 and TRBJ1-2, the full variable domain reads KAGVTQTPRYLIKTRGQQVTLSCSPISGHRSVSWYQQTPGQGLQFLFEYFSETQRNKGNFPGRFSGRQFSNSRSEMNVSTLELGDSALYLCASSLPGTGFYGYTFGSGTRLTVV.